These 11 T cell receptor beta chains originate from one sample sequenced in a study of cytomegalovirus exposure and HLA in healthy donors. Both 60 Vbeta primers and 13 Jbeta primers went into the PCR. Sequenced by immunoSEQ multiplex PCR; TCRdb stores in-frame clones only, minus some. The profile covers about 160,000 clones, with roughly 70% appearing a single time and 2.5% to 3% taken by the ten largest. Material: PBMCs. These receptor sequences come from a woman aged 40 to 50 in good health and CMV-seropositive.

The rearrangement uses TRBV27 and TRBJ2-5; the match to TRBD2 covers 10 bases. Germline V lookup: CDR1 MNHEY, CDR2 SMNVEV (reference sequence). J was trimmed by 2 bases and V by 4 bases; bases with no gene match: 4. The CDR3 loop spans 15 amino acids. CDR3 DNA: TGTGCCAGCAGTTCGCTAGCGGGGGAACAAGAGACCCAGTACTTC. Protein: CASSSLAGEQETQYF.

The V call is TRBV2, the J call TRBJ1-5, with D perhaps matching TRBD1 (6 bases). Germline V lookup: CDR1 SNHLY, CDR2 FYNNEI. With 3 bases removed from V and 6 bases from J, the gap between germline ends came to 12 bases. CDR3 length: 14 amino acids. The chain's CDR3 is CASSDQGQSQPQHF. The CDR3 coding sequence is TGTGCCAGCAGTGACCAGGGGCAGAGTCAGCCCCAGCATTTT.

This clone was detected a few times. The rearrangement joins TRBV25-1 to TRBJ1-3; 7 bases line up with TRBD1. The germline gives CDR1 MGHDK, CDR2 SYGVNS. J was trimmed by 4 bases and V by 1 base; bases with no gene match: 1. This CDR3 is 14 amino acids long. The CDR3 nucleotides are TGTGCCAGCAGTGAATCGACAGGGGGAAACACCATATATTTT. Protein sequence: CASSESTGGNTIYF.

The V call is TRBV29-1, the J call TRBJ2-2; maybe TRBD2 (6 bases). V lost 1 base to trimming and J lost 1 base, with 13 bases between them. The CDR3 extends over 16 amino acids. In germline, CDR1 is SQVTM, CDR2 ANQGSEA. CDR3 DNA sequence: TGCAGCGTTGAAGGGTCGGGGCGGGAGAACACCGGGGAGCTGTTTTTT. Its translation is CSVEGSGRENTGELFF.

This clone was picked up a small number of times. The CDR3 spells CASSHTGTGSYEQYF. CDR3 nucleotides: TGTGCCAGCAGCCACACCGGGACAGGTTCCTACGAGCAGTACTTC. This chain links TRBV14 with TRBJ2-7, with 8 nucleotides matching TRBD1. The germline CDR1 and CDR2 sequences are SGHDN and FVKESK. Losses at the gene ends were 3 bases for V and 1 base for J; bases not matched to a gene: 5. The CDR3 is 15 amino acids.

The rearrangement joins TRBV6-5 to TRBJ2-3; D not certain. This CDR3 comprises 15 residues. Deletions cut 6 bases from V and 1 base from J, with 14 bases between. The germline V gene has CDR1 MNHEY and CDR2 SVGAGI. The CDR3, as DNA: TGTGCCAGCAGGCACGGCAGGCTCGGCACAGATACGCAGTATTTT. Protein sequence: CASRHGRLGTDTQYF.

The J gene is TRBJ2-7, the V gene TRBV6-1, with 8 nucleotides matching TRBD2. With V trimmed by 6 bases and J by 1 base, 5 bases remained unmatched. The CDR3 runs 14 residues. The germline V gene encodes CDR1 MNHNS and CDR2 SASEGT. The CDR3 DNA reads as TGTGCCAGCAGAGCCGGGACTAGATCCTACGAGCAGTACTTC. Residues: CASRAGTRSYEQYF.

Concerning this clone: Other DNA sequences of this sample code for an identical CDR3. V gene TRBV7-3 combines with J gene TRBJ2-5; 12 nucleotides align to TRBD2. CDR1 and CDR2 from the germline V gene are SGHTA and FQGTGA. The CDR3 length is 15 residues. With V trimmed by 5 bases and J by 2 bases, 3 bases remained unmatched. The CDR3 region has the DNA TGTGCCAGCAGCCTCGGACTAGCGGGACAAGAGACCCAGTACTTC. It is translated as CASSLGLAGQETQYF.

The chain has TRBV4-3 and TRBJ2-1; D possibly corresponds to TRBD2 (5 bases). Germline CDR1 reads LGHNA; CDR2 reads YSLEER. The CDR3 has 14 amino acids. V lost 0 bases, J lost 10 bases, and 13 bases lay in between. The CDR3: CASSQEVAPGEQFF. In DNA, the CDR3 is TGCGCCAGCAGCCAAGAAGTCGCCCCGGGAGAGCAGTTCTTC.

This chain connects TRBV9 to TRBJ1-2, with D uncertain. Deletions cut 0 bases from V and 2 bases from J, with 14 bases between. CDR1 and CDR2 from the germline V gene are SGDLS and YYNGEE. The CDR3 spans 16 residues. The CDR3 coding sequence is TGTGCCAGCAGCGTAGCCCCAGGAAGAGCAAACTATGGCTACACCTTC. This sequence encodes CASSVAPGRANYGYTF.

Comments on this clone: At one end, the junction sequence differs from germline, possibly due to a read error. CDR3 in amino acids: CASSSGQGDQPQNF. In DNA, the CDR3 is TGTGCCAGCAGCTCCGGACAGGGGGATCAGCCCCAGAATTTT. V usage is TRBV7-2 and J usage is TRBJ1-5, with 10 bases aligning to TRBD1. The CDR3 length is 14 residues. The germline V gene has CDR1 SGHTA and CDR2 FQGNSA.